Presented here are 21 T cell receptor beta chains from one specimen sequenced in a study of blood T cell repertoires in COVID-19. The repertoire was sequenced with immunoSEQ multiplex PCR; TCRdb's copy has only in-frame clones and lacks some. The data show a few hundred thousand clones, more than 65% seen once. The sample was PBMCs or T cells enriched from blood (not recorded which). These receptors all stem from a man aged 50 or older who had recovered from COVID-19.

This clone showed up just a few times. V and J are TRBV5-1 and TRBJ2-7; D gene uncertain. The germline gives CDR1 SGHRS, CDR2 YFSETQ. V was pared by 2 bases and J by 3 bases, with 6 bases between. The CDR3 contains 12 residues. This chain's CDR3 is CASSFLGYEQYF. CDR3 sequence (DNA): TGCGCCAGCAGCTTCCTCGGCTACGAGCAGTACTTC. The full variable domain, rest sourced from reference TRBV5-1 and TRBJ2-7, is KAGVTQTPRYLIKTRGQQVTLSCSPISGHRSVSWYQQTPGQGLQFLFEYFSETQRNKGNFPGRFSGRQFSNSRSEMNVSTLELGDSALYLCASSFLGYEQYFGPGTRLTVT.

This chain connects TRBV19 to TRBJ1-1, with D unclear. Trimming stripped 1 base from V and 11 bases from J, with 14 bases between. Looked up from germline, CDR1 is LNHDA and CDR2 is SQIVND (reference sequence). The CDR3 loop spans 13 amino acids. The CDR3 DNA reads TGTGCCAGTAGTATAGTAGTCGGAGGTGAGGCTTTCTTT. This codes for CASSIVVGGEAFF.

The genes are TRBV24-1 and TRBJ1-5; no clear D. The CDR3 is 14 residues long. V dropped 2 bases and J dropped 6 bases, with 10 bases sitting between them. Germline CDR1 KGHDR, CDR2 SFDVKD. The CDR3 protein is CATSDSRSRQPQHF. DNA of the CDR3: TGTGCCACCAGTGATTCGAGGTCCCGTCAGCCCCAGCATTTT.

The V call is TRBV15, the J call TRBJ2-1; TRBD2 matches 14 bases. Losses at the gene ends were 2 bases for V and 0 bases for J; bases not matched to a gene: 3. This CDR3 contains 18 residues. Per germline, CDR1 LNHNV and CDR2 YYDKDF (reference sequence). CDR3 amino acids: CATSRQTSGGGSYNEQFF. The CDR3 coding sequence is TGTGCCACCAGCAGACAGACTAGCGGGGGGGGCTCCTACAATGAGCAGTTCTTC.

CDR3 nucleotides: TGCGCCAGCAGCTTGGCTAATACAAACAGGGCCTACGAGCAGTACTTC. This translates into CASSLANTNRAYEQYF. The chain carries TRBV5-1 and TRBJ2-7; D possibly corresponds to TRBD1 (6 bases). This CDR3 comprises 16 residues. CDR1 SGHRS and CDR2 YFSETQ come from the germline V gene. Trimming pared 0 bases from V and 2 bases from J, leaving 15 bases between.

The V call is TRBV6-5, the J call TRBJ1-1; the match to TRBD1 covers 7 bases. This CDR3 has 12 amino acids. Germline V CDR1 and CDR2: MNHEY, SVGAGI. The V and J ends lost 6 bases and 5 bases, in that order; junction bases with no gene match: 3. In DNA, the CDR3 is TGTGCCAGCAGGACAGGGTGGACTGAAGCTTTCTTT. Translating gives CASRTGWTEAFF.

The chain uses TRBV7-9 and TRBJ2-1; D unclear. Germline V gene lookup returns CDR1 SEHNR and CDR2 FQNEAQ (reference sequence). V was clipped by 3 bases and J by 1 base, with 4 bases between them. CDR3 length equals 13 residues. The CDR3 loop is CASSFRSYNEQFF. The CDR3, as DNA: TGTGCCAGCAGCTTCAGGTCCTACAATGAGCAGTTCTTC.

This sequence joins TRBV6-5 and TRBJ1-1; TRBD1 agrees at 7 bases. CDR3 length: 14 residues. Germline V gives CDR1 MNHEY, CDR2 SVGAGI. V gave up 6 bases and J gave up 1 base; unmatched junction bases: 5. The CDR3 DNA is TGTGCCAGCAGGGAGACAGGGCGGAACACTGAAGCTTTCTTT. It codes for CASRETGRNTEAFF.

The rearrangement uses TRBV6-2 or TRBV6-3 and TRBJ1-2; 7 nucleotides match TRBD1. Germline V gene data show CDR1 as MNHEY and CDR2 as SVGEGT. The ends lost 5 bases at V and 7 bases at J; junction bases unmatched: 4. This CDR3 has 12 amino acids. CDR3 loop: CASSTTGAGYTF. CDR3 sequence (DNA): TGTGCCAGCAGTACAACAGGGGCTGGCTACACCTTC.

There are a few counts of this clone. The rearrangement uses TRBV6-4 and TRBJ1-2; TRBD1 agrees at 7 bases. This CDR3 region has 12 residues. From germline, CDR1 is MRHNA and CDR2 SNTAGT. J was trimmed by 8 bases and V by 6 bases; bases with no gene match: 6. CDR3 nucleotides: TGTGCCAGCAGGTCCGGGACAGAGGGCTACACCTTC. Translating it yields CASRSGTEGYTF.

The count of this clone is one. The CDR3 here is CASTSSGTQGLGPGEQYF. For the CDR3, the DNA is TGTGCCAGCACTTCATCCGGGACTCAAGGACTGGGCCCCGGGGAGCAGTACTTC. The chain uses TRBV27 and TRBJ2-7; D perhaps matches TRBD2 (6 bases). Trimming left V 7 bases short and J 7 bases short, with 32 bases between. The length of the CDR3 is 18 residues. Germline V CDR1 and CDR2: MNHEY, SMNVEV (reference sequence).

This sequence joins TRBV10-1 and TRBJ1-1, with D tentatively TRBD1 (5 bases). Trimming cost V 0 bases and J 1 base, with 9 bases left between them. This CDR3 spans 15 amino acids. The germline gives CDR1 WNHNN, CDR2 SYGVQD (reference sequence). CDR3 sequence reads: CASSESRQGNTEAFF. CDR3 in DNA: TGCGCCAGCAGTGAGTCGCGGCAGGGGAACACTGAAGCTTTCTTT.

The V call is TRBV6-5, the J call TRBJ2-1; no clear D. This CDR3 spans 13 amino acids. Trimming removed 0 bases from V and 9 bases from J, with 9 bases in between. Per germline, CDR1 MNHEY and CDR2 SVGAGI. The CDR3 spells CASSYSRVTEQFF. The CDR3 DNA is TGTGCCAGCAGTTACTCTAGAGTCACTGAGCAGTTCTTC.

The gene calls are TRBV27 and TRBJ1-6, with unresolved D. CDR1 and CDR2 from the germline V gene are MNHEY and SMNVEV (reference sequence). Trimming removed 0 bases from V and 7 bases from J, with 13 bases in between. This CDR3 has 16 residues. The CDR3 loop is CASSLSILTVNSPLHF. The CDR3 DNA follows: TGTGCCAGCAGTTTATCGATTTTAACAGTCAATTCACCCCTCCACTTT.

The chain has TRBV3-1 (or the pseudogene TRBV3-2) and TRBJ1-2, with a weak D call TRBD1 (5 bases). The germline gives CDR1 LGHDT, CDR2 YNNKEL (reference sequence). The CDR3 covers 16 residues. Trimming stripped 1 base from V and 6 bases from J, with 18 bases between. The chain's CDR3 is CASSQGNRGKSDGYTF. DNA of the CDR3: TGTGCCAGCAGCCAAGGAAATCGGGGGAAATCGGATGGCTACACCTTC.

The genes are TRBV20-1 and TRBJ2-7; perhaps TRBD2 as D (5 bases). There are 11 residues in the CDR3. Germline V gives CDR1 DFQATT, CDR2 SNEGSKA (reference sequence). With 7 bases removed from V and 5 bases from J, the gap between germline ends came to 12 bases. The CDR3 here is CSGLARDEQYF. CDR3 sequence (DNA): TGCAGTGGGCTAGCTCGCGACGAGCAGTACTTC.

The table lists this clone with a count of one. The chain is built from TRBV7-6 and TRBJ2-3; TRBD2 agrees at 8 bases. V shed 1 base and J 0 bases; nucleotides not matched to a gene: 9. The V gene's germline CDR1 is SGHVS and CDR2 FNYEAQ. This CDR3 is 18 amino acids long. CDR3 in amino acids: CASSLVGAGGRSTDTQYF. CDR3 sequence (DNA): TGTGCCAGCAGCTTAGTGGGGGCGGGCGGGAGGAGCACAGATACGCAGTATTTT.

The DNA of the CDR3 is TGTGCCAGCAGTCCCCGCCAGGGTGGCTCCTACGAGCAGTACTTC. This sequence encodes CASSPRQGGSYEQYF. V is TRBV28 and J is TRBJ2-7; maybe TRBD1 (5 bases). In germline, CDR1 is MDHEN, CDR2 SYDVKM. Trimming shortened V by 5 bases and J by 0 bases, and 14 bases separated the two germline ends. The CDR3 is made up of 15 amino acids.

The gene calls are TRBV11-3 and TRBJ2-1; 7 nucleotides line up with TRBD1. J lost 0 bases, V lost 1 base, and 3 bases had no gene match. Germline assignment: CDR1 SGHNT and CDR2 YENEEA. This CDR3 is 16 amino acids long. CDR3 loop: CASSLGDSSSYNEQFF. Here the CDR3 DNA reads TGTGCCAGCAGCTTAGGGGACAGCAGCTCCTACAATGAGCAGTTCTTC. The variable domain in full, with the rest retrieved from reference TRBV11-3 and TRBJ2-1, is EAGVVQSPRYKIIEKKQPVAFWCNPISGHNTLYWYLQNLGQGPELLIRYENEEAVDDSQLPKDRFSAERLKGVDSTLKIQPAELGDSAVYLCASSLGDSSSYNEQFFGPGTRLTVL.

The chain carries TRBV27 and TRBJ2-2; possibly TRBD1 for D (6 bases). In germline, CDR1 is MNHEY, CDR2 SMNVEV (reference sequence). The CDR3 sequence is 15 residues long. Trimming took off 3 bases at V and 2 bases at J, with 10 bases between the two ends. CDR3 protein: CASSFSRGNTGELFF. The CDR3 DNA sequence: TGTGCCAGCAGTTTCTCCAGGGGAAACACCGGGGAGCTGTTTTTT.

This clone was observed a handful of times. This chain links TRBV5-1 with TRBJ2-7, with 8 bases aligning to TRBD1. This CDR3 region has 13 residues. V lost 5 bases, J lost 3 bases, and 4 bases stayed unmatched. Germline values: CDR1 SGHRS, CDR2 YFSETQ. Here the CDR3 DNA reads TGCGCCAGCAGACGACAGGGGTTCTACGAGCAGTACTTC. Amino acid sequence: CASRRQGFYEQYF.